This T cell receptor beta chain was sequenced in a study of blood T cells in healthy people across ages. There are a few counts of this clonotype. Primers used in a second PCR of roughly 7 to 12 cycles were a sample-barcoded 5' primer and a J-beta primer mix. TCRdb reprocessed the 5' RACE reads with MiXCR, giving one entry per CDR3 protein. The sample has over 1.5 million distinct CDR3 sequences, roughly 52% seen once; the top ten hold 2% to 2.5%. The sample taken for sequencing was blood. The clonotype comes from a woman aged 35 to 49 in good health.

The CDR3 loop is CASSHLTGLYEQYF. The CDR3 region has the DNA TGCGCCAGCAGCCATTTGACAGGACTCTACGAGCAGTACTTC. The genes are TRBV4-1 and TRBJ2-7, with TRBD1 as a possible D gene (6 bases). V lost 3 bases and J lost 3, with 12 bases in between. This CDR3 is 14 amino acids long. CDR1 and CDR2 from the germline V gene are MGHRA and YSYEKL.